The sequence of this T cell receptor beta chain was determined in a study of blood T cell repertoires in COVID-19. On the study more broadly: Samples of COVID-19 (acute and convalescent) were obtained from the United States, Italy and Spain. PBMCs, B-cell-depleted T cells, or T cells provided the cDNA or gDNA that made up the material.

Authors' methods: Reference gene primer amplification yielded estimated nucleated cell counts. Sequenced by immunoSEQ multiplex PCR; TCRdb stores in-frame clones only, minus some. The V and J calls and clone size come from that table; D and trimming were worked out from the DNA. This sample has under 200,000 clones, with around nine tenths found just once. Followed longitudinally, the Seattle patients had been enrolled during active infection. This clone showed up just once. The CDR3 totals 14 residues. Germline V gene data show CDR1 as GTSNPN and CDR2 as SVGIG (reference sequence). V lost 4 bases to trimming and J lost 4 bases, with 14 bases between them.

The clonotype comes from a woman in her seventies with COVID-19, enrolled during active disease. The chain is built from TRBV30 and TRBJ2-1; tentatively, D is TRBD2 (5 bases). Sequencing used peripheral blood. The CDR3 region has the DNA TGTGCCTGGACTACACTCACGGGGTACAATGAGCAGTTCTTC. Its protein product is CAWTTLTGYNEQFF.